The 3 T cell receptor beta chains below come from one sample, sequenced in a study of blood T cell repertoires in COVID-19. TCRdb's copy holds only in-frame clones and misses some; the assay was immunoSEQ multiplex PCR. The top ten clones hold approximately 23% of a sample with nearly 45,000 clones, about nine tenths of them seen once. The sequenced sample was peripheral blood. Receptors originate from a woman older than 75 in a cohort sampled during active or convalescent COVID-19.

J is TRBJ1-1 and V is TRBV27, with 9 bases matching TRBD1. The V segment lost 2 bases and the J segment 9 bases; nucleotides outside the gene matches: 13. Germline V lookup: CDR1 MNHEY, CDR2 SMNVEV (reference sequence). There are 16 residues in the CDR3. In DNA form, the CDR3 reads TGTGCCAGCAGTTTAGAGGCCGGGGACAGGGACGTACAAGCTTTCTTT. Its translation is CASSLEAGDRDVQAFF.

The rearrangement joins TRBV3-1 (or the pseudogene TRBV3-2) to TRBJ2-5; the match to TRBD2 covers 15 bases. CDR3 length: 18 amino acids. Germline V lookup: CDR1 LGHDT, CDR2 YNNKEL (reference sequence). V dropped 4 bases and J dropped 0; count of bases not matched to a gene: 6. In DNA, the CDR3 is TGTGCCAGCAGCCTCGGGACTAGCGGGGGGATGCACCAAGAGACCCAGTACTTC. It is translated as CASSLGTSGGMHQETQYF.

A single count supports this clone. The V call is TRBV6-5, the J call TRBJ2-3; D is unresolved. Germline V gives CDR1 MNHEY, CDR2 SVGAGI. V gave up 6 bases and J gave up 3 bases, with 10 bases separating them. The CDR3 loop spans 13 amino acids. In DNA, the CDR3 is TGTGCCAGCAGGCCCGGAGTGACAGATACGCAGTATTTT. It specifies CASRPGVTDTQYF.